The 31 T cell receptor beta chains reported below all come from one sample, sequenced in a study of Ad26.COV2.S vaccination and SARS-CoV-2 variants. Indicated treatment: 19 received Ad26.COV2.S at low or high dose, single or two shots; about 5 received placebo; per-sample allocation not given. After the first vaccine or placebo injection, samples were drawn on day 63. Method: immunoSEQ multiplex PCR; TCRdb's copy keeps in-frame clones and lacks some. This table has about 680,000 clones, roughly 90% appearing once. The specimen comprised peripheral blood, sampled in a trial of Ad26.COV2.S vaccine versus placebo. These TCRs come from a person between 18 and 65 years old who received the Ad26.COV2.S COVID-19 vaccine or a placebo.

J is TRBJ1-6 and V is TRBV5-8; maybe TRBD1 (6 bases). Germline V gene sequence: CDR1 SGHTS, CDR2 YDEGEE. This CDR3 has 15 amino acids. V dropped 4 bases and J dropped 3 bases, with 11 bases sitting between them. CDR3 in DNA: TGTGCCAGCAGCCCAGGACAGCGCTATAATTCACCCCTCCACTTT. Translated, it gives CASSPGQRYNSPLHF.

J is TRBJ2-5 and V is TRBV5-6, with TRBD2 identical over 9 bases. The V segment lost 1 base and the J segment 2 bases; nucleotides outside the gene matches: 9. In germline, CDR1 is SGHDT, CDR2 YYEEEE. This CDR3 contains 17 residues. CDR3 loop: CASSLRVTSGQQETQYF. The CDR3 DNA is TGTGCCAGCAGCTTGCGGGTGACTAGCGGACAACAAGAGACCCAGTACTTC.

The J gene is TRBJ1-5, the V gene TRBV27; D is perhaps TRBD1 (5 bases). The CDR3 has 16 residues. The V end was cut by 6 bases, the J end by 3 bases, with 18 bases between. Germline-derived CDR1 and CDR2 are MNHEY and SMNVEV (reference sequence). This CDR3 reads CASRSGFGGDNQPQHF. CDR3 DNA sequence: TGTGCCAGCAGGAGTGGATTTGGGGGAGACAATCAGCCCCAGCATTTT.

This chain connects TRBV7-2 to TRBJ2-3; TRBD2 matches 11 bases. The CDR3 consists of 16 residues. Germline assignment: CDR1 SGHTA and CDR2 FQGNSA. The junction had 6 bases not matched to a gene; V was cut back by 7 bases and J by 0 bases. The CDR3 bases are TGTGCCAGCATCAAGGGACTAGCGGCTAGCACAGATACGCAGTATTTT. As protein: CASIKGLAASTDTQYF.

V gene TRBV9 combines with J gene TRBJ1-2; the D is unclear. The germline V gene has CDR1 SGDLS and CDR2 YYNGEE. Between the trimmed V and J ends, which lost 0 bases and 8 bases, there was a span of 8 bases. This CDR3 is 12 amino acids long. The CDR3 DNA follows: TGTGCCAGCAGCGTAGCCGCAAGGGGCTACACCTTC. It specifies CASSVAARGYTF.

The rearrangement links TRBV7-2 to TRBJ2-5; perhaps TRBD1 as D (5 bases). This CDR3 spans 13 amino acids. V shed 1 base and J shed 7 bases, with 10 bases lying between them. The germline V gene has CDR1 SGHTA and CDR2 FQGNSA. The CDR3 DNA reads TGTGCCAGCAGCTTAGGACCCCAGGGGACCCAGTACTTC. This gives the protein CASSLGPQGTQYF.

The rearrangement uses TRBV3-1 (or the pseudogene TRBV3-2) and TRBJ1-2; maybe TRBD1 (6 bases). Per the germline V gene, CDR1 is LGHDT and CDR2 is YNNKEL (reference sequence). Trimming took off 0 bases at V and 8 bases at J, with 16 bases between the two ends. The CDR3 spans 15 residues. DNA of the CDR3: TGTGCCAGCAGCCAAGAGGGTCAGGGGAGCTACGGCTACACCTTC. It encodes CASSQEGQGSYGYTF.

This chain links TRBV5-1 with TRBJ1-3; D possibly corresponds to TRBD1 (5 bases). The germline V gene encodes CDR1 SGHRS and CDR2 YFSETQ. This CDR3 has 15 amino acids. Between the trimmed V and J ends, which lost 4 bases and 2 bases, there was a span of 13 bases. CDR3 nucleotides: TGCGCCAGCAGCCCGGGGGGGTGGACTGGAAACACCATATATTTT. It specifies CASSPGGWTGNTIYF. The full variable domain, completed using reference TRBV5-1 and TRBJ1-3, is KAGVTQTPRYLIKTRGQQVTLSCSPISGHRSVSWYQQTPGQGLQFLFEYFSETQRNKGNFPGRFSGRQFSNSRSEMNVSTLELGDSALYLCASSPGGWTGNTIYFGEGSWLTVV.

This rearrangement joins TRBV3-1 (or the pseudogene TRBV3-2) to TRBJ2-7, with 8 bases lining up with TRBD2. V dropped 5 bases and J dropped 9; count of bases not matched to a gene: 12. Germline CDR1 is LGHDT and CDR2 is YNNKEL (reference sequence). The CDR3 spans 14 residues. The CDR3 nucleotides are TGTGCCAGCAGCGAACTAGCGGCTCCCCTCGGGCAGTACTTC. It encodes CASSELAAPLGQYF.

The V call is TRBV13, the J call TRBJ1-2; D remains unclear. Between the trimmed V and J ends, which lost 0 bases and 8 bases, there was a span of 10 bases. The CDR3 length is 13 residues. Germline values: CDR1 PRHDT, CDR2 FYEKMQ (reference sequence). CDR3 sequence (DNA): TGTGCCAGCAGCTTAGGCCTTGGAGACGGCTACACCTTC. Protein: CASSLGLGDGYTF.

The V and J genes are TRBV7-2 and TRBJ2-7; D remains ambiguous. Trimming pared 2 bases from V and 1 base from J, leaving 9 bases between. CDR1 is SGHTA, CDR2 FQGNSA, per germline. The length of the CDR3 is 14 residues. The CDR3 reads CASSLSGQSYEQYF. The CDR3 nucleotides read TGTGCCAGCAGCTTAAGTGGGCAGTCCTACGAGCAGTACTTC.

The chain recombines TRBV18 with TRBJ1-2; D remains unclear. V lost 3 bases and J lost 7, with 12 bases in between. Germline V gene sequence: CDR1 KGHSH, CDR2 LQKENI. The CDR3 is 13 residues long. CDR3 protein: CASSPGNEGGYTF. In nucleotides, the CDR3 is TGTGCCAGCTCACCTGGGAATGAGGGTGGCTACACCTTC.

V usage is TRBV7-2 and J usage is TRBJ2-5; D is perhaps TRBD1 (5 bases). From germline, CDR1 is SGHTA and CDR2 FQGNSA. The CDR3 length is 14 residues. The V and J ends lost 3 bases and 2 bases respectively, with 10 bases between them. The CDR3 sequence is CASSFQGPQETQYF. In nucleotides, the CDR3 is TGTGCCAGCAGCTTCCAGGGCCCACAAGAGACCCAGTACTTC.

The rearrangement joins TRBV24-1 to TRBJ2-5; maybe TRBD1 (6 bases). Germline-derived CDR1 and CDR2 are KGHDR and SFDVKD. V lost 3 bases to trimming and J lost 4 bases, with 14 bases between them. The CDR3 totals 15 residues. The CDR3 protein is CATSDGGMGAETQYF. CDR3 in DNA: TGTGCCACCAGTGATGGGGGCATGGGTGCAGAGACCCAGTACTTC.

The rearrangement uses TRBV19 and TRBJ2-7, with 12 bases lining up with TRBD2. Trimming took 9 bases from V and 3 from J; bases not matched to a gene: 9. The CDR3 totals 15 residues. Germline loops: CDR1 LNHDA, CDR2 SQIVND (reference sequence). CDR3 protein: CASRRTSGTIYEQYF. The CDR3 bases are TGTGCCAGCCGTAGGACTAGCGGGACTATCTACGAGCAGTACTTC.

V is TRBV27 and J is TRBJ2-7, with D possibly TRBD2 on 6 matching bases. Germline-derived CDR1 and CDR2 are MNHEY and SMNVEV (reference sequence). V was pared by 3 bases and J by 3 bases, with 15 bases between. The CDR3 spans 15 residues. The CDR3 nucleotides read TGTGCCAGCAGTTTTTTCGGGAGAGGAGGCTACGAGCAGTACTTC. Encoded protein: CASSFFGRGGYEQYF.

V gene TRBV20-1 combines with J gene TRBJ2-1; maybe TRBD1 (5 bases). V was trimmed by 3 bases and J by 0 bases, leaving 9 bases between them. The CDR3 loop spans 14 amino acids. CDR1 and CDR2 (germline): DFQATT, SNEGSKA (reference sequence). CDR3 sequence reads: CSASGQGSYNEQFF. The CDR3 DNA sequence: TGCAGTGCTAGTGGCCAGGGCTCCTACAATGAGCAGTTCTTC.

The chain joins TRBV14 to TRBJ2-1; weak D call: TRBD2 (5 bases). This CDR3 is 17 amino acids long. V was pared by 3 bases and J by 0 bases, with 15 bases between. Germline lookup yields CDR1 SGHDN and CDR2 FVKESK. The CDR3 sequence is CASSQSSSAGSYNEQFF. The CDR3, as DNA: TGTGCCAGCAGCCAGAGCAGCTCCGCGGGCTCCTACAATGAGCAGTTCTTC.

The chain carries TRBV5-6 and TRBJ2-5; D ambiguous. This CDR3 has 17 amino acids. Germline CDR1 reads SGHDT; CDR2 reads YYEEEE. V was shortened by 0 bases and J by 5 bases, with 20 bases between the two germline ends. The CDR3, as DNA: TGTGCCAGCAGCTTGGCAGTGGGGTACTCGGGTCAGGAGACCCAGTACTTC. As protein: CASSLAVGYSGQETQYF.

The V call is TRBV5-6, the J call TRBJ2-3; D possibly corresponds to TRBD2 (6 bases). The CDR3 runs 13 residues. Germline CDR1 is SGHDT and CDR2 is YYEEEE. Trimming removed 2 bases at V and 10 bases at J, with 14 bases between. Here the CDR3 reads CASSFLVRGAQYF. The CDR3 DNA reads TGTGCCAGCAGCTTTCTCGTCCGCGGGGCGCAGTATTTT.

This clone was found once. The chain combines TRBV6-5 with TRBJ1-2, with D possibly TRBD1 on 6 matching bases. This CDR3 region has 11 residues. Germline V gene sequence: CDR1 MNHEY, CDR2 SVGAGI. V shed 6 bases and J shed 4 bases, with 6 bases lying between them. The CDR3 is CASRDSYGYTF. In nucleotides, the CDR3 is TGTGCCAGCAGGGACAGCTATGGCTACACCTTC.

The rearrangement links TRBV5-8 to TRBJ2-1; 9 bases match TRBD2. The CDR3 spans 15 residues. The J segment lost 6 bases and the V segment lost 0 bases, leaving 4 bases of the junction unmatched. Germline V gene data show CDR1 as SGHTS and CDR2 as YDEGEE. This CDR3 is CASSLGLAGINEQFF. The DNA for the CDR3 is TGTGCCAGCAGCTTGGGGCTAGCGGGAATCAATGAGCAGTTCTTC.

The chain employs TRBV19 and TRBJ1-6; D possibly corresponds to TRBD1 (5 bases). The V end lost 4 bases, the J end lost 7 bases, and 14 bases lay between the germline ends. CDR1 is LNHDA and CDR2 is SQIVND in the germline V gene (reference sequence). This CDR3 comprises 15 residues. The CDR3 loop is CASSTQAFGNSPLHF. CDR3 coding DNA: TGTGCCAGTAGTACACAGGCGTTCGGAAATTCACCCCTCCACTTT.

This rearrangement joins TRBV3-1 (or the pseudogene TRBV3-2) to TRBJ2-1; D may correspond to TRBD1 or TRBD2 (5 bases each). This CDR3 is built from 13 residues. In germline, CDR1 is LGHDT, CDR2 YNNKEL (reference sequence). V was shortened by 6 bases and J by 6 bases, with 12 bases between the two germline ends. The CDR3 region has the DNA TGTGCCAGCAGGAGCGGTGGGGGCAATGAGCAGTTCTTC. Its protein is CASRSGGGNEQFF.

The genes are TRBV9 and TRBJ1-3; 9 bases agree with TRBD1. From germline, CDR1 is SGDLS and CDR2 YYNGEE. The CDR3 contains 17 residues. Losses at the gene ends were 4 bases for V and 3 bases for J; bases not matched to a gene: 11. The CDR3 DNA reads TGTGCCAGCAGCTCCGAGGGGGGGACAGGGTTTGGAAACACCATATATTTT. Protein product: CASSSEGGTGFGNTIYF.

The J gene is TRBJ2-5, the V gene TRBV2; D is tentatively TRBD1 or TRBD2 (5 bases each). This CDR3 spans 13 amino acids. The germline V gene has CDR1 SNHLY and CDR2 FYNNEI. V dropped 3 bases and J dropped 5 bases, with 10 bases sitting between them. The CDR3: CASSDDWGETQYF. The CDR3 DNA is TGTGCCAGCAGTGACGACTGGGGGGAGACCCAGTACTTC.

The chain joins TRBV14 to TRBJ1-1; perhaps TRBD1 as D (6 bases). The V end was cut by 2 bases, the J end by 1 base, with 8 bases between. Germline V gene data show CDR1 as SGHDN and CDR2 as FVKESK. The CDR3 loop spans 14 amino acids. CDR3 sequence reads: CASSQQGWNTEAFF. Written as DNA, the CDR3 is TGTGCCAGCAGCCAACAGGGGTGGAACACTGAAGCTTTCTTT.

The rearrangement uses TRBV19 and TRBJ1-5; tentatively, D is TRBD1 (5 bases). The CDR3 has 16 residues. The V gene's germline CDR1 is LNHDA and CDR2 SQIVND (reference sequence). The ends were cut back, 3 bases at V and 4 bases at J, with 16 bases in the middle. CDR3 sequence reads: CASSIPGSPQNQPQHF. CDR3 nucleotide sequence: TGTGCCAGTAGTATTCCAGGGTCTCCCCAGAATCAGCCCCAGCATTTT. Full variable domain (rest looked up from reference TRBV19 and TRBJ1-5): DGGITQSPKYLFRKEGQNVTLSCEQNLNHDAMYWYRQDPGQGLRLIYYSQIVNDFQKGDIAEGYSVSREKKESFPLTVTSAQKNPTAFYLCASSIPGSPQNQPQHFGDGTRLSIL.

This clone appeared a few times. The sample contains more than one DNA sequence encoding this CDR3. The chain is built from TRBV27 and TRBJ1-1; 7 bases align to TRBD1. This CDR3 comprises 13 residues. The V segment lost 2 bases and the J segment 4 bases; nucleotides outside the gene matches: 1. Germline values: CDR1 MNHEY, CDR2 SMNVEV (reference sequence). The CDR3 loop reads CASSLDRATEAFF. The CDR3 DNA follows: TGTGCCAGCAGTTTAGACAGGGCCACTGAAGCTTTCTTT.

This chain joins TRBV30 and TRBJ1-5; 7 positions match TRBD1. The CDR3 runs to 13 residues. CDR1 is GTSNPN, CDR2 SVGIG, per germline (reference sequence). V lost 4 bases to trimming and J lost 1 base; unmatched junction nucleotides: 1. For the CDR3, the DNA is TGTGCCTGGACCAGGGGGAGCAATCAGCCCCAGCATTTT. It yields the protein CAWTRGSNQPQHF.

The chain has TRBV27 and TRBJ2-7; D remains unclear. Trimming took off 6 bases at V and 3 bases at J, with 15 bases between the two ends. Germline CDR1 is MNHEY and CDR2 is SMNVEV (reference sequence). This CDR3 has 14 amino acids. CDR3 amino acids: CASSSYGLNYEQYF. The CDR3 nucleotides read TGTGCCAGCAGCAGCTACGGGTTAAACTACGAGCAGTACTTC.